The 6 T cell receptor beta chains presented below share a single source sample, sequenced in a study of blood T cell repertoires in COVID-19. TCRdb keeps only in-frame clones here, not all; method: immunoSEQ multiplex PCR. The profile shows about 130,000 clones, around three quarters of them singletons. Sequencing was performed on peripheral blood. These receptors all come from a human donor in a cohort sampled during active COVID-19.

There are a few counts of this clone. This rearrangement joins TRBV5-1 to TRBJ2-5; 9 bases map to TRBD1. V was clipped by 0 bases and J by 5 bases; unmatched bases: 8. There are 16 residues in the CDR3. CDR1 and CDR2 (germline): SGHRS, YFSETQ. The CDR3 is CASSLVGQGLWETQYF. The CDR3 nucleotides are TGCGCCAGCAGCTTGGTAGGACAGGGGCTCTGGGAGACCCAGTACTTC.

This chain connects TRBV18 to TRBJ1-6, with D tentatively TRBD1 (6 bases). The CDR3 loop spans 15 amino acids. The ends were cut back, 2 bases at V and 5 bases at J, with 10 bases in the middle. Germline CDR1 reads KGHSH; CDR2 reads LQKENI. CDR3 residues: CASSPVQGNNSPLHF. In DNA form, the CDR3 reads TGTGCCAGCTCACCAGTACAGGGTAATAATTCACCCCTCCACTTT. The full variable domain, in which reference TRBV18 and TRBJ1-6 provide the parts outside the CDR3, is NAGVMQNPRHLVRRRGQEARLRCSPMKGHSHVYWYRQLPEEGLKFMVYLQKENIIDESGMPKERFSAEFPKEGPSILRIQQVVRGDSAAYFCASSPVQGNNSPLHFGNGTRLTVT.

J is TRBJ1-1 and V is TRBV6-5, with 7 bases that match TRBD1. The CDR3 spans 11 residues. V shed 6 bases, J shed 5 bases, and the junction held 0 bases outside the gene matches. Germline V gives CDR1 MNHEY, CDR2 SVGAGI. This CDR3 is CASRQGTEAFF. The CDR3 nucleotides read TGTGCCAGCAGACAGGGGACTGAAGCTTTCTTT.

The V gene is TRBV4-1, the J gene TRBJ2-1, with 9 bases matching TRBD1. The CDR3 is 17 residues long. CDR1 and CDR2 from the germline V gene are MGHRA and YSYEKL. The trim removed 4 bases at V and 6 bases at J, leaving 13 bases unmatched. CDR3 in amino acids: CASSPLFGTGTVNEQFF. Here the CDR3 DNA reads TGCGCCAGCAGCCCCTTATTCGGGACAGGGACGGTCAATGAGCAGTTCTTC.

V gene TRBV27 combines with J gene TRBJ2-6; TRBD1 aligns across 8 bases. The germline V gene has CDR1 MNHEY and CDR2 SMNVEV (reference sequence). The ends lost 7 bases at V and 4 bases at J; junction bases unmatched: 21. This CDR3 comprises 20 residues. CDR3 nucleotide sequence: TGTGCCAGCACCCAACGTTGGGAGGAACAGGGGGGAGGAGGGGCCAACGTCCTGACTTTC. Protein sequence: CASTQRWEEQGGGGANVLTF.

The J gene is TRBJ2-7, the V gene TRBV6-2 or TRBV6-3; 7 bases align to TRBD1. With V trimmed by 0 bases and J by 0 bases, 5 bases remained unmatched. Germline-derived CDR1 and CDR2 are MNHEY and SVGEGT. The CDR3 contains 16 residues. CDR3 protein: CASSYSRDRNSYEQYF. CDR3 DNA: TGTGCCAGCAGTTACTCGAGGGACAGAAACTCCTACGAGCAGTACTTC.